This T cell receptor (beta chain) was retrieved from a study of response to subunit inactivated influenza vaccine. Overall study findings and caveats: It was the authors' suggestion that each seasonal influenza vaccination recruits few new T cells.

Each CDR3 protein gets one entry after TCRdb re-called the RT-PCR reads with MiXCR. Of roughly 180,000 distinct CDR3 sequences listed, around 9.2% are singletons. This CDR3 comprises 15 residues. Germline V gene data show CDR1 as LGHDT and CDR2 as YNNKEL (reference sequence). V lost 6 bases, J lost 4 bases, and 17 bases lay in between. Concerning this clonotype: Its antigen is currently unknown.

This sequence joins TRBV3-1 and TRBJ2-3, with a possible D match to TRBD2 (7 bases). The specimen was non-naive T cells sorted from PBMCs, collected on the day of vaccination. This receptor was identified in a man between 50 and 59 years old who received an inactivated influenza vaccine. The CDR3 bases are TGTGCCAGCAGAGGAGGGGGGGCCCGCCCAGATACGCAGTATTTT. This sequence encodes CASRGGGARPDTQYF.